This TCR beta chain comes out of a study of metastatic and nonmetastatic thyroid tumors. The CDR3 has 15 residues. Germline V gene data show CDR1 as GTSNPN and CDR2 as SVGIG (reference sequence). Trimming took 2 bases from V and 0 from J; bases not matched to a gene: 3. MiXCR re-clonotyped the PCR reads for TCRdb. The sample carries 35,000 to 50,000 clones, about a sixth recorded once. The table lists this clone with many counts. Among the patients, none had received any treatment before thyroid surgery. The chain joins TRBV30 to TRBJ2-3; 9 nucleotides match TRBD2. The TCR was taken from a female donor with papillary thyroid cancer or a benign thyroid nodule (not recorded which). Some clones in this sample may be carry-over from other donors' samples. The material sequenced was tumor tissue. CDR3 sequence: CAWSSSGTSTDTQYF. As DNA, the CDR3 is TGTGCCTGGAGTTCTAGCGGGACTAGCACAGATACGCAGTATTTT.